Each of the 21 T cell receptor beta chains below was sequenced from the same sample in a study of blood T cell repertoires in COVID-19. Clones were read by immunoSEQ multiplex PCR, and TCRdb kept only the in-frame ones, dropping some. Of about 160,000 clones listed, roughly 80% are singletons. Sequencing input: PBMCs or T cells enriched from blood (not recorded which). The receptors stem from a woman in her 40s with acute COVID-19.

This clone appeared a few times. The chain carries TRBV2 and TRBJ2-7; 7 bases map to TRBD1. V was pared by 1 base and J by 5 bases, with 5 bases of the junction left unmatched. The CDR3 spans 14 residues. Germline V gene lookup returns CDR1 SNHLY and CDR2 FYNNEI. For the CDR3, the DNA is TGTGCCAGCAGTGAAGGGATAGGGGGCCACGAGCAGTACGTC. Amino acid sequence: CASSEGIGGHEQYV.

This chain uses TRBV7-9 with TRBJ1-2, with D perhaps TRBD1 (5 bases). Trimming removed 3 bases from V and 4 bases from J, with 18 bases in between. The CDR3 is 16 amino acids. From germline, CDR1 is SEHNR and CDR2 FQNEAQ (reference sequence). CDR3 in amino acids: CASSFWAGSRGYGYTF. CDR3 nucleotide sequence: TGTGCCAGCAGCTTTTGGGCAGGCTCTAGGGGCTATGGCTACACCTTC.

V gene TRBV6-5 combines with J gene TRBJ2-1; 8 bases align to TRBD2. The CDR3 consists of 13 residues. CDR1 is MNHEY, CDR2 SVGAGI, per germline. The V gene end was trimmed by 7 bases and the J gene end by 9 bases; junction bases not matched to a gene: 8. Here the CDR3 DNA reads TGTGCCAGCAAGCTAGCGGGCTGGGGTGAGCAGTTCTTC. The encoded protein is CASKLAGWGEQFF.

The chain employs TRBV27 and TRBJ1-2, with D possibly TRBD1 on 5 matching bases. Trimming removed 8 bases at V and 4 bases at J, with 17 bases between. The CDR3 spans 14 residues. CDR1 and CDR2 (germline): MNHEY, SMNVEV (reference sequence). CDR3 coding DNA: TGTGCCAGCGGGGCTACGGCTCAATTCTATGGCTACACCTTC. This translates into CASGATAQFYGYTF.

The J gene is TRBJ2-1, the V gene TRBV7-9; possible D gene TRBD2, 6 bases. V dropped 4 bases and J dropped 0 bases, with 13 bases sitting between them. Germline V gene lookup returns CDR1 SEHNR and CDR2 FQNEAQ (reference sequence). This CDR3 is built from 16 residues. The CDR3 DNA follows: TGTGCCAGCAGCTCTAGGACGGGAGACTCCTACAATGAGCAGTTCTTC. Its protein is CASSSRTGDSYNEQFF.

This chain uses TRBV6-5 with TRBJ1-3; 7 nucleotides agree with TRBD1. The trim removed 2 bases at V and 4 bases at J, leaving 2 bases unmatched. The CDR3 runs 14 residues. CDR1 is MNHEY, CDR2 SVGAGI, per germline. Here the CDR3 reads CASSYGTDGNTIYF. The DNA for the CDR3 is TGTGCCAGCAGTTACGGGACAGACGGAAACACCATATATTTT.

This sequence joins TRBV9 and TRBJ2-5, with 15 nucleotides matching TRBD2. CDR3 size: 18 residues. The V gene's germline CDR1 is SGDLS and CDR2 YYNGEE. Unmatched junction bases numbered 8, after V lost 4 bases and J lost 1 base. CDR3 amino acids: CASSLRGLAGGGQETQYF. CDR3 DNA sequence: TGTGCCAGCAGCCTTAGAGGACTAGCGGGAGGGGGCCAAGAGACCCAGTACTTC.

This clone was picked up a small number of times. The chain links TRBV10-1 to TRBJ2-7; 9 bases fit TRBD1. V trimming: 3 bases; J trimming: 3 bases; junction bases outside the gene matches: 6. CDR1 WNHNN and CDR2 SYGVQD come from the germline V gene (reference sequence). This CDR3 spans 15 amino acids. The CDR3 DNA is TGCGCCAGCAGTGACGACCGGGACAGGGTCTACGAGCAGTACGTC. Its translation is CASSDDRDRVYEQYV.

The CDR3 nucleotides read TGTGCCTGCTCGACAGGGGGCCCCGGCGGAGCTTTCTTT. It encodes CACSTGGPGGAFF. The chain joins TRBV30 to TRBJ1-1, with TRBD1 identical over 10 bases. The CDR3 runs to 13 residues. Germline-derived CDR1 and CDR2 are GTSNPN and SVGIG (reference sequence). Losses at the gene ends were 6 bases for V and 10 bases for J; bases not matched to a gene: 11.

V and J are TRBV7-8 and TRBJ1-2; maybe TRBD1 (5 bases). Trimming pared 1 base from V and 5 bases from J, leaving 14 bases between. This CDR3 is 15 amino acids long. The germline CDR1 and CDR2 sequences are SGHVS and FQNEAQ. Here the CDR3 DNA reads TGTGCCAGCAGCTTAGGGGGCAGGGTAGGATATGGCTACACCTTC. The encoded protein is CASSLGGRVGYGYTF.

The chain is built from TRBV5-1 and TRBJ1-2; TRBD1 matches at 7 bases. V trimming: 4 bases; J trimming: 0 bases; junction bases outside the gene matches: 9. This CDR3 spans 16 amino acids. CDR1 SGHRS and CDR2 YFSETQ come from the germline V gene. The chain's CDR3 is CASSRGGTAANYGYTF. CDR3 coding DNA: TGCGCCAGCAGCAGGGGTGGGACAGCAGCTAACTATGGCTACACCTTC.

This clone has only a few counts. This chain joins TRBV7-9 and TRBJ2-1; 10 positions agree with TRBD2. Germline values: CDR1 SEHNR, CDR2 FQNEAQ (reference sequence). The CDR3 is 15 amino acids. V lost 7 bases and J lost 7; bases outside the gene matches: 10. The CDR3 DNA reads TGTGCCAGCACCCAGAGGACTAGCGGAGGGAATGAGCAGTTCTTC. Its protein product is CASTQRTSGGNEQFF.

The chain links TRBV7-2 to TRBJ2-1; 7 bases agree with TRBD1. The length of the CDR3 is 12 residues. The ends lost 6 bases at V and 11 bases at J; junction bases unmatched: 7. Germline CDR1 reads SGHTA; CDR2 reads FQGNSA. The CDR3 DNA reads TGTGCCAGCAGGGACGACAGGGCGCAGCAGTTCTTC. Its protein product is CASRDDRAQQFF.

The rearrangement joins TRBV11-2 to TRBJ1-1; D uncertain. The germline V and J ends were trimmed by 5 bases and 8 bases, with 24 bases remaining between them. The CDR3 extends over 16 amino acids. Germline V gives CDR1 SGHAT, CDR2 FQNNGV. The DNA of the CDR3 is TGTGCCAGCAGCCCACCCGTCCCGGGGTTTCCACCAGAAGCTTTCTTT. It is translated as CASSPPVPGFPPEAFF.

This clone has more than one count but fewer than ten. The chain combines TRBV3-1 (or the pseudogene TRBV3-2) with TRBJ1-1, with D maybe TRBD1 (5 bases). The CDR3 runs to 17 residues. The V end was cut by 0 bases, the J end by 1 base, with 15 bases between. Germline loops: CDR1 LGHDT, CDR2 YNNKEL (reference sequence). CDR3 in amino acids: CASSQDRLLGANTEAFF. The CDR3 DNA reads TGTGCCAGCAGCCAAGATCGTCTCCTAGGGGCGAACACTGAAGCTTTCTTT.

The chain has TRBV11-3 and TRBJ1-2; tentatively, D is TRBD1 (5 bases). The V and J ends lost 1 base and 6 bases respectively, with 12 bases between them. Germline V gives CDR1 SGHNT, CDR2 YENEEA. This CDR3 is 14 amino acids long. The CDR3 here is CASSLGGVLDGYTF. CDR3 nucleotides: TGTGCCAGCAGCTTAGGGGGGGTGTTGGATGGCTACACCTTC.

The V call is TRBV9, the J call TRBJ1-1, with TRBD1 as a possible D gene (6 bases). This CDR3 is 14 amino acids long. The germline V gene has CDR1 SGDLS and CDR2 YYNGEE. V was trimmed by 0 bases and J by 5 bases, leaving 11 bases between them. The CDR3 is CASSVGWGRTEAFF. Written as DNA, the CDR3 is TGTGCCAGCAGCGTAGGGTGGGGGCGGACTGAAGCTTTCTTT.

This rearrangement joins TRBV29-1 to TRBJ1-4, with 7 bases matching TRBD1. This CDR3 is built from 15 residues. Looked up from germline, CDR1 is SQVTM and CDR2 is ANQGSEA. With 5 bases clipped from V and 10 bases from J, the junction kept 16 bases outside the gene matches. The CDR3 is CSVYSGQKASGKLFF. The CDR3 DNA is TGCAGCGTTTATTCGGGACAGAAGGCGTCGGGAAAACTGTTTTTT.

V and J are TRBV6-4 and TRBJ2-3, with 7 nucleotides matching TRBD2. This CDR3 contains 15 residues. CDR1 MRHNA and CDR2 SNTAGT come from the germline V gene. The V segment lost 6 bases and the J segment 3 bases; nucleotides outside the gene matches: 9. This CDR3 reads CASSPSGGSTDTQYF. The CDR3 DNA follows: TGTGCCAGCAGCCCCTCTGGCGGGAGTACAGATACGCAGTATTTT.

V gene TRBV10-3 combines with J gene TRBJ2-3; D is unclear. Germline-derived CDR1 and CDR2 are ENHRY and SYGVKD. V lost 3 bases, J lost 0 bases, and 10 bases lay in between. The CDR3 consists of 15 residues. The CDR3 bases are TGTGCCATCAGTGATCAGGCTCGTAGCACAGATACGCAGTATTTT. Its protein is CAISDQARSTDTQYF.

This chain uses TRBV12-3 or TRBV12-4 with TRBJ2-3; no clear D. The CDR3 consists of 11 residues. The V gene lost 6 bases and the J gene lost 3 bases, with 4 bases spanning the gap. CDR3 protein: CASRYTDTQYF. In DNA, the CDR3 is TGTGCCAGCAGGTATACAGATACGCAGTATTTT.